The 6 T cell receptor beta chains below were found in one sample sequenced in a study of control samples from healthy donors and cancer patients. Method: immunoSEQ multiplex PCR; TCRdb's copy keeps in-frame clones and lacks some. The table includes around 250,000 clones, around 80% detected once. The sequenced sample consisted of PBMCs. Receptors originate from an older woman with lung cancer.

This chain joins TRBV5-1 and TRBJ1-1, with TRBD1 matching over 8 bases. Germline V gene data show CDR1 as SGHRS and CDR2 as YFSETQ. V was pared by 4 bases and J by 1 base, with 6 bases of the junction left unmatched. This CDR3 is built from 15 residues. The CDR3 coding sequence is TGCGCCAGCAGCGATGGACAGGGTAGGAACACTGAAGCTTTCTTT. Translated, it gives CASSDGQGRNTEAFF. Full variable domain (outside the CDR3, taken from reference TRBV5-1 and TRBJ1-1): KAGVTQTPRYLIKTRGQQVTLSCSPISGHRSVSWYQQTPGQGLQFLFEYFSETQRNKGNFPGRFSGRQFSNSRSEMNVSTLELGDSALYLCASSDGQGRNTEAFFGQGTRLTVV.

The chain recombines TRBV6-5 with TRBJ2-7; D uncertain. The CDR3 consists of 11 residues. Germline values: CDR1 MNHEY, CDR2 SVGAGI. Trimming took 6 bases from V and 5 from J, leaving 8 bases between them. This CDR3 is CASRGNDEQYF. Here the CDR3 DNA reads TGTGCCAGCAGGGGGAATGACGAGCAGTACTTC.

This clone was recorded once. The chain carries TRBV13 and TRBJ1-4; possible D gene TRBD1, 5 bases. The CDR3 covers 13 residues. The germline CDR1 and CDR2 sequences are PRHDT and FYEKMQ (reference sequence). Deletions cut 4 bases from V and 8 bases from J, with 11 bases between. The CDR3 protein is CASSWRGVEKLFF. The CDR3 coding sequence is TGTGCCAGCAGCTGGCGGGGGGTAGAAAAACTGTTTTTT.

The rearrangement joins TRBV28 to TRBJ2-7, with 12 bases that match TRBD2. Trimming cost V 10 bases and J 5 bases; bases outside gene matches: 9. CDR1 is MDHEN and CDR2 is SYDVKM in the germline V gene. This CDR3 spans 14 amino acids. The CDR3: CATLTSGSVHEQYF. Written as DNA, the CDR3 is TGTGCCACCTTGACTAGCGGGAGTGTGCACGAGCAGTACTTC.

The chain is built from TRBV27 and TRBJ2-7; D gene uncertain. V was pared by 7 bases and J by 7 bases, with 11 bases between. The CDR3 sequence is 11 residues long. The V gene's germline CDR1 is MNHEY and CDR2 SMNVEV (reference sequence). The CDR3 sequence is CASKGPREQYF. As DNA, the CDR3 is TGTGCCAGCAAAGGTCCTCGGGAGCAGTACTTC.

Points on this clone: The identical CDR3 is also encoded by other nucleotide sequences in the sample. The V gene is TRBV28, the J gene TRBJ2-1; D tentatively fits TRBD1 or TRBD2 (5 bases each). CDR1 MDHEN and CDR2 SYDVKM come from the germline V gene. CDR3 length: 14 amino acids. V was shortened by 2 bases and J by 5 bases, with 10 bases between the two germline ends. The CDR3 protein is CASSLGGEDNEQFF. DNA for the CDR3: TGTGCCAGCAGTTTAGGGGGAGAAGACAATGAGCAGTTCTTC.